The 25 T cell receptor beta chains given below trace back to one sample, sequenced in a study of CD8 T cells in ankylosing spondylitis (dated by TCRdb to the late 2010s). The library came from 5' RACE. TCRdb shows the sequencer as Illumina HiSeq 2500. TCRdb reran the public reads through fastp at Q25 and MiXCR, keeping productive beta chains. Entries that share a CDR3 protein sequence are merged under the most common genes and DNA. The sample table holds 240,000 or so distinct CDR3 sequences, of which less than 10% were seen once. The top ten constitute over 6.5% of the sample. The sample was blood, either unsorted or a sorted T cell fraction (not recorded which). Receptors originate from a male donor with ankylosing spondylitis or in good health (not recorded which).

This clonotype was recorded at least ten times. As DNA, the CDR3 is TGTGCCAGCACCAATCCCGACAGCCTCTCTGGAAACACCATATATTTT. It yields the protein CASTNPDSLSGNTIYF. The rearrangement links TRBV21-1 to TRBJ1-3; TRBD1, the D gene given by the table, was not confirmed from the DNA. TRBV21-1 represents a pseudogene. This CDR3 contains 16 residues.

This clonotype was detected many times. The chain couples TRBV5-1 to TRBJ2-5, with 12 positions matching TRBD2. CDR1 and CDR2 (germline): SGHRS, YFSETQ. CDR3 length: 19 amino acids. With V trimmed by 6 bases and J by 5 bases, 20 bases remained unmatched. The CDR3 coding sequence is TGCGCCAGCAACTTACCCGGGCTAGCGGGAGGGCCCTCTCATGAGACCCAGTACTTC. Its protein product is CASNLPGLAGGPSHETQYF.

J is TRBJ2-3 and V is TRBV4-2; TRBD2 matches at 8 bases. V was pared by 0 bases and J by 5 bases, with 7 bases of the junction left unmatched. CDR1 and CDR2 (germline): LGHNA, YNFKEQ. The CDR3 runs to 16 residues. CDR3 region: CASSQDGAGARDTQYF. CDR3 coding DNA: TGTGCCAGCAGCCAAGATGGAGCGGGGGCCAGAGATACGCAGTATTTT.

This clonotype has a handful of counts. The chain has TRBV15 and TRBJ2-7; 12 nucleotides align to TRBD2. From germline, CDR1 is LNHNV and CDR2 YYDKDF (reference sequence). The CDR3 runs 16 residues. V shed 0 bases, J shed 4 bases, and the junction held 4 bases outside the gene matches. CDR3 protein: CATSRDEGLAGYEQYF. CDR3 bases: TGTGCCACCAGCAGAGATGAAGGACTAGCGGGATACGAGCAGTACTTC.

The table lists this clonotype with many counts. CDR3 protein: CSVGTRLAGELFF. The CDR3 coding sequence is TGCAGCGTTGGGACGCGGCTCGCCGGGGAGCTGTTTTTT. V gene TRBV29-1 combines with J gene TRBJ2-2; D remains unclear. Germline V CDR1 and CDR2: SQVTM, ANQGSEA. The length of the CDR3 is 13 residues. V was pared by 4 bases and J by 6 bases, with 12 bases between.

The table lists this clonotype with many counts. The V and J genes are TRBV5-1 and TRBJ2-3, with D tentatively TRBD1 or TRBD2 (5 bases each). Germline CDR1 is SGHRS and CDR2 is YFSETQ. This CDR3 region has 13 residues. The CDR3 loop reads CLTADSVADTQYF. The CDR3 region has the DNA TGCCTGACAGCGGATAGCGTGGCAGATACGCAGTATTTT.

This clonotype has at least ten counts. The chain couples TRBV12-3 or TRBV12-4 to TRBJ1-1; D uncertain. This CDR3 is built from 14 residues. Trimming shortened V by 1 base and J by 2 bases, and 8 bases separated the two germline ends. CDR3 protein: CASSLGGINTEAFF. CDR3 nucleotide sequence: TGTGCCAGCAGTTTAGGAGGGATTAACACTGAAGCTTTCTTT.

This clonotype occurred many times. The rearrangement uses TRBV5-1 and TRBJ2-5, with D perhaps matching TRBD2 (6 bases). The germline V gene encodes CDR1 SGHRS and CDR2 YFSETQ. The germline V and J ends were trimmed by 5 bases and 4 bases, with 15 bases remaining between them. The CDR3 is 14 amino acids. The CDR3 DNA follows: TGCGCCAGCAGTGCATCGACTAGTGGAGAGACCCAGTACTTC. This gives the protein CASSASTSGETQYF.

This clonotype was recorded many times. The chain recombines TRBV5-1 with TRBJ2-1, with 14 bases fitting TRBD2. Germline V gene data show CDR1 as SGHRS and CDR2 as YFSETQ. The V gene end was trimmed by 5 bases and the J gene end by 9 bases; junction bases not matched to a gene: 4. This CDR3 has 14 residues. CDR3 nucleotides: TGCGCCAGCAGAGAGACTAGCGGGAGGGGTGAGCAGTTCTTC. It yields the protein CASRETSGRGEQFF.

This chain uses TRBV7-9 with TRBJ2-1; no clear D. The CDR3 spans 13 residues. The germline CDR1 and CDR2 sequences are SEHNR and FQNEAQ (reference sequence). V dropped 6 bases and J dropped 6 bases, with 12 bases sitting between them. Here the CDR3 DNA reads TGTGCCAGCAGGGAGATTGTTGGCAATGAGCAGTTCTTC. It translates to CASREIVGNEQFF.

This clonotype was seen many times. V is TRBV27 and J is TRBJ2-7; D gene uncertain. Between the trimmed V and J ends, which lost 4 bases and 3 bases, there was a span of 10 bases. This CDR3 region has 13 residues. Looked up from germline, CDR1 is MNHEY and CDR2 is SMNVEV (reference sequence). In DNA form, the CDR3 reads TGTGCCAGCAGTTCGCGCCTTCTCTACGAGCAGTACTTC. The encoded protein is CASSSRLLYEQYF.

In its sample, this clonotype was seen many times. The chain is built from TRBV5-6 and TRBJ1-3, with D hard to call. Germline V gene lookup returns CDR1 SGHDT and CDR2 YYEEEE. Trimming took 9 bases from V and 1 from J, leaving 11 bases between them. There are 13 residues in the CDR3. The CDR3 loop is CATRGVSGNTIYF. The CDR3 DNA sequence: TGTGCCACCAGAGGTGTTTCTGGAAACACCATATATTTT.

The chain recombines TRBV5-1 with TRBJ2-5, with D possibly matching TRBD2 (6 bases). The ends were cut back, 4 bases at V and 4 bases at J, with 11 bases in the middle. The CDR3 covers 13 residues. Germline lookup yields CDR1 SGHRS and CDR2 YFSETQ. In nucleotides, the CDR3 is TGCGCCAGCAGCCCGGGAGTGGCAGAGACCCAGTACTTC. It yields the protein CASSPGVAETQYF. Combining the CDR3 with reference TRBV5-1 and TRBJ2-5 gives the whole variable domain KAGVTQTPRYLIKTRGQQVTLSCSPISGHRSVSWYQQTPGQGLQFLFEYFSETQRNKGNFPGRFSGRQFSNSRSEMNVSTLELGDSALYLCASSPGVAETQYFGPGTRLLVL.

This CDR3 reads CASSRLNEQFF. CDR3 sequence (DNA): TGTGCCAGCAGCCGTCTTAATGAGCAGTTCTTC. The J gene is TRBJ2-1, the V gene TRBV7-9, with D unresolved. The V end lost 5 bases, the J end lost 7 bases, and 6 bases lay between the germline ends. The CDR3 consists of 11 residues. Looked up from germline, CDR1 is SEHNR and CDR2 is FQNEAQ (reference sequence).

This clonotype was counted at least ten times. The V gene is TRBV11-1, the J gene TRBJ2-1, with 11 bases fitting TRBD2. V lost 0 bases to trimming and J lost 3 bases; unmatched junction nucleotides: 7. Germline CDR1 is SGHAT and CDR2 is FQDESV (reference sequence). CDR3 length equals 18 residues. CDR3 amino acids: CASSLAEWTSGHYNEQFF. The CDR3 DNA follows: TGTGCCAGCAGCTTAGCGGAGTGGACTAGCGGGCACTACAATGAGCAGTTCTTC.

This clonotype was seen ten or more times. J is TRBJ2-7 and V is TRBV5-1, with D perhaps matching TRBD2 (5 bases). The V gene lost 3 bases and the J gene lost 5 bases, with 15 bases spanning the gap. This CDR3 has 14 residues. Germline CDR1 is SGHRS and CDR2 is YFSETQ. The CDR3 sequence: CASSYGLVHDEQYF. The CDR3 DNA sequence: TGCGCCAGCAGCTACGGACTGGTTCACGACGAGCAGTACTTC.

The CDR3 spells CASSSIFTYEQYF. CDR3 nucleotides: TGTGCCAGCAGCTCTATTTTCACCTACGAGCAGTACTTC. V is TRBV7-2 and J is TRBJ2-7; no definite D call. Per germline, CDR1 SGHTA and CDR2 FQGNSA. Between the trimmed V and J ends, which lost 4 bases and 2 bases, there was a span of 9 bases. This CDR3 comprises 13 residues.

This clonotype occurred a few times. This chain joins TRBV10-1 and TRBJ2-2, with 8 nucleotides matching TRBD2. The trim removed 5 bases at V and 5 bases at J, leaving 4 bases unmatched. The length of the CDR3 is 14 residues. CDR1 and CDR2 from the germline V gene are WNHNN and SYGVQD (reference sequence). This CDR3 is CASSSGTRTGELFF. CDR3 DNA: TGCGCCAGCAGTTCCGGGACTAGGACCGGGGAGCTGTTTTTT.

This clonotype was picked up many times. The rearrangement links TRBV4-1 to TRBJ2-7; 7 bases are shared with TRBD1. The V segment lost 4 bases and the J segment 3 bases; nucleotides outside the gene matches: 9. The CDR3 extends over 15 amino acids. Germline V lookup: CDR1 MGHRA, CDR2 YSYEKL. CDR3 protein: CASSLRRDSSYEQYF. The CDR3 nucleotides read TGCGCCAGCAGCCTTCGCCGGGACAGCAGCTACGAGCAGTACTTC.

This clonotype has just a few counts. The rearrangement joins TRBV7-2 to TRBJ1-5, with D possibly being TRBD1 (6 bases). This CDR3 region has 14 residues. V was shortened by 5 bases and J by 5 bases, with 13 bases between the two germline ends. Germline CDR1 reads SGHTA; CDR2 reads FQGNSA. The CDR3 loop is CASSPQGNYQPQHF. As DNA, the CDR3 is TGTGCCAGCAGCCCACAGGGAAACTATCAGCCCCAGCATTTT.

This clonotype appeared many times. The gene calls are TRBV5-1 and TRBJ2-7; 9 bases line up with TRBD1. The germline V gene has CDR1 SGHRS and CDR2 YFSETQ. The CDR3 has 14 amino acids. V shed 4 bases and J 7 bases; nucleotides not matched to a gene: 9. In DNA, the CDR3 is TGCGCCAGCAGCCCGGGACAGGGACTCGAAGAGCAGTACTTC. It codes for CASSPGQGLEEQYF.

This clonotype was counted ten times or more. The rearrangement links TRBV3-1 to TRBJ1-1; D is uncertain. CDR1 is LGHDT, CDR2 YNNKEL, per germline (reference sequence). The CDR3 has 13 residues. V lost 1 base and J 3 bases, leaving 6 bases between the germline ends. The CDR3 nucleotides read TGTGCCAGCAGCCAAGTTCAGGACACTGAAGCTTTCTTT. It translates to CASSQVQDTEAFF.

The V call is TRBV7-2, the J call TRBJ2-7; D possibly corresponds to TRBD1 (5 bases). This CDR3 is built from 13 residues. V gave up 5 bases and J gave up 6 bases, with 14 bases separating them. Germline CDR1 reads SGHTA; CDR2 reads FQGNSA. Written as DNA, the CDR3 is TGTGCCAGCAGCAGTCAGGGCCGAGGCGAGCAGTACTTC. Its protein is CASSSQGRGEQYF.

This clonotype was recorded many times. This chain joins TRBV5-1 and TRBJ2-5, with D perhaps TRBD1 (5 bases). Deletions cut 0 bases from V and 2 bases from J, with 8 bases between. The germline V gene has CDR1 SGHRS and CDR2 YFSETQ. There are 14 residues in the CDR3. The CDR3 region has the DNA TGCGCCAGCAGCTTGGAGACAGAGCAAGAGACCCAGTACTTC. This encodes CASSLETEQETQYF.

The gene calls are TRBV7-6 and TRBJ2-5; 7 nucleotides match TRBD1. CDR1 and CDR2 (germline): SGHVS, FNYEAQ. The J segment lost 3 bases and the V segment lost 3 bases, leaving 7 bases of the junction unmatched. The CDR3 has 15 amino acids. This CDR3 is CASSFSPDRKETQYF. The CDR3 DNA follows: TGTGCCAGCAGCTTTTCCCCGGACAGGAAAGAGACCCAGTACTTC. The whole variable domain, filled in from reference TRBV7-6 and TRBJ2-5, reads GAGVSQSPRYKVTKRGQDVALRCDPISGHVSLYWYRQALGQGPEFLTYFNYEAQQDKSGLPNDRFSAERPEGSISTLTIQRTEQRDSAMYRCASSFSPDRKETQYFGPGTRLLVL.